The rows below give T cell receptor beta chains drawn from one sample of a study of OX40 agonist ivuxolimab in advanced cancers. This table comes from immunoSEQ multiplex PCR, and its TCRdb copy is limited to in-frame clones, with some not included. The table lists tens of thousands of clones, 75% to 90% of them singletons. Sequencing was performed on CD4+ or CD8+ T cells sorted from blood, taken in a trial of the OX40 agonist ivuxolimab. The receptors originated from an adult with an advanced solid tumor such as melanoma, head and neck, liver or kidney cancer. CDR3s include the opening cysteine and the closing phenylalanine or tryptophan. D genes are given only for firm matches. Only some rows state a clone size, as once, few, many or a class for expanded clones.

-	TRBV19	-	TRBJ1-1	CASSLQGDTEAFF	TGTGCCAGTAGTCTACAGGGTGACACTGAAGCTTTCTTT
few	TRBV14	TRBD2	TRBJ2-1	CASSPPLAGFNEQFF	TGTGCCAGCAGCCCCCCCCTAGCGGGGTTTAATGAGCAGTTCTTC
-	TRBV6-6	-	TRBJ2-2	CASTLEAGAGTGELFF	TGTGCCAGCACTCTAGAGGCGGGGGCAGGGACCGGGGAGCTGTTTTTT
-	TRBV11-1	-	TRBJ2-5	CASSFTGQGQETQYF	TGTGCCAGCAGCTTTACAGGTCAAGGACAAGAGACCCAGTACTTC
-	TRBV6-5	TRBD1	TRBJ1-5	CASSRAGGHNQPQHF	TGTGCCAGCAGCCGTGCAGGGGGTCATAATCAGCCCCAGCATTTT
-	TRBV19	TRBD2	TRBJ2-3	CARRLAKNTDTQYF	TGTGCCAGAAGACTAGCGAAGAACACAGATACGCAGTATTTT
once	TRBV5-1	-	TRBJ1-4	CASSLAPAKLFF	TGCGCCAGCAGCTTGGCGCCGGCAAAACTGTTTTTT
-	TRBV5-1	TRBD1	TRBJ1-5	CASSPGQSNQPQHF	TGCGCCAGCAGCCCGGGACAGAGTAATCAGCCCCAGCATTTT
-	TRBV5-1	TRBD1	TRBJ1-5	CASSPTPGQGNQPQHF	TGCGCCAGCAGCCCAACACCGGGACAGGGCAATCAGCCCCAGCATTTT
-	TRBV19	-	TRBJ1-3	CASSIPGSNTIYF	TGTGCCAGTAGTATACCGGGGAGCAACACCATATATTTT
-	TRBV28	TRBD1	TRBJ1-2	CASSPNIGTVRYGGYTF	TGTGCCAGCAGTCCTAATATAGGGACAGTTCGTTATGGGGGCTACACCTTC
-	TRBV27	-	TRBJ2-1	CASSLNRQNEQFF	TGTGCCAGCAGTTTAAATAGGCAGAATGAGCAGTTCTTC
-	TRBV29-1	TRBD1	TRBJ2-7	CSVGTGMTYEQYF	TGCAGCGTCGGGACAGGGATGACCTACGAGCAGTACTTC
-	TRBV18	TRBD1	TRBJ1-6	CASSPSRQGDSSYNSPLHF	TGTGCCAGCTCACCAAGTCGGCAGGGGGATAGCTCCTATAATTCACCCCTCCACTTT
-	TRBV6-5	-	TRBJ1-1	CASSYTGTEAFF	TGTGCCAGCAGTTACACAGGGACTGAAGCTTTCTTT
once	TRBV6-1	-	TRBJ2-2	CASSELSIGTGELFF	TGTGCCAGCAGTGAATTGAGTATAGGGACCGGGGAGCTGTTTTTT
-	TRBV5-6	TRBD1	TRBJ1-1	CASSVDRVNTEAFF	TGTGCCAGCAGCGTTGACAGGGTGAACACTGAAGCTTTCTTT
-	TRBV6-6	-	TRBJ1-1	CASSTDPTATEAFF	TGTGCCAGCAGTACGGATCCGACGGCCACTGAAGCTTTCTTT
-	TRBV6-1	-	TRBJ1-4	CASSGGAATNEKLFF	TGTGCCAGCAGTGGGGGAGCTGCAACTAATGAAAAACTGTTTTTT
-	TRBV2	-	TRBJ2-3	CASGRGDTQYF	TGTGCCAGCGGTAGGGGAGATACGCAGTATTTT
once	TRBV9	TRBD2	TRBJ2-1	CASSVPMRAGGAENEQFF	TGTGCCAGCAGCGTCCCGATGAGAGCGGGGGGGGCGGAAAATGAGCAGTTCTTC
-	TRBV18	-	TRBJ1-5	CASSPVEGNQPQHF	TGTGCCAGCTCACCAGTGGAGGGGAATCAGCCCCAGCATTTT
-	TRBV2	-	TRBJ2-7	CASSGRDYEQYF	TGTGCCAGCAGTGGTCGAGATTACGAGCAGTACTTC
-	TRBV19	-	TRBJ1-2	CASSIYRGSRGYTF	TGTGCCAGTAGTATTTATCGGGGGTCACGCGGCTACACCTTC
-	TRBV28	TRBD1	TRBJ1-1	CASRGQPTEAFF	TGTGCCAGCAGGGGACAGCCCACTGAAGCTTTCTTT
-	TRBV4-1	TRBD1	TRBJ1-2	CASSQPRQGNYGYTF	TGCGCCAGCAGCCAACCCCGACAGGGGAACTATGGCTACACCTTC
-	TRBV4-1	-	TRBJ1-1	CASSPYEWGGNTEAFF	TGCGCCAGCAGCCCCTACGAGTGGGGGGGGAACACTGAAGCTTTCTTT
-	TRBV4-2	TRBD2	TRBJ2-6	CASSQETSGGGANVLTF	TGTGCCAGCAGCCAAGAGACTAGCGGGGGTGGGGCCAACGTCCTGACTTTC
once	TRBV6-5	-	TRBJ2-7	CAAGPSREQYF	TGTGCCGCAGGGCCATCGCGCGAGCAGTACTTC
-	TRBV19	-	TRBJ2-7	CASSIGVNVGEQYF	TGTGCCAGTAGTATAGGAGTGAATGTTGGGGAGCAGTACTTC
few	TRBV5-4	-	TRBJ1-2	CASSGEGPLANYGYTF	TGTGCCAGCAGCGGAGAAGGGCCGTTAGCTAACTATGGCTACACCTTC
-	TRBV5-1	TRBD1	TRBJ2-1	CASSLLSGTGGYNEQFF	TGCGCCAGCAGCCTGTTAAGCGGGACAGGGGGTTACAATGAGCAGTTCTTC
-	TRBV10-2	-	TRBJ2-1	CASTLHPSQNEQFF	TGCGCCAGCACCCTACACCCCTCCCAAAATGAGCAGTTCTTC
few	TRBV6-5	TRBD1	TRBJ2-3	CASSSTDRARDTQYF	TGTGCCAGCAGTTCGACGGACAGGGCCCGGGATACGCAGTATTTT
once	TRBV5-1	TRBD1	TRBJ1-1	CASSLRQGAEAFF	TGCGCCAGCAGCCTTCGACAGGGAGCTGAAGCTTTCTTT
-	TRBV11-1	TRBD2	TRBJ2-7	CASSTKAGGLSYEQYF	TGTGCCAGCAGCACCAAGGCGGGGGGCCTCTCCTACGAGCAGTACTTC
-	TRBV5-6	-	TRBJ2-2	CASSLGGGIWQHTGELFF	TGTGCCAGCAGCTTGGGAGGGGGGATATGGCAGCACACCGGGGAGCTGTTTTTT
-	TRBV7-9	TRBD2	TRBJ2-4	CASSPQRTSGGSNIQYF	TGTGCCAGCAGCCCACAGCGGACTAGCGGGGGGTCAAACATTCAGTACTTC
-	TRBV19	TRBD1	TRBJ2-7	CASSISDRVGEQYF	TGTGCCAGTAGTATATCCGACAGGGTTGGCGAGCAGTACTTC
-	TRBV9	-	TRBJ1-2	CASSVDQGEGYTF	TGTGCCAGCAGCGTAGATCAAGGTGAGGGCTACACCTTC
-	TRBV5-5	TRBD1	TRBJ1-5	CASNLGEGQGAFNQPQHF	TGTGCCAGCAACCTCGGGGAGGGACAGGGGGCCTTCAATCAGCCCCAGCATTTT
-	TRBV11-2	-	TRBJ1-4	CASSLYGGGANEKLFF	TGTGCCAGCAGCTTATATGGAGGGGGGGCCAATGAAAAACTGTTTTTT
-	TRBV30	TRBD1	TRBJ1-3	CAWSVNRGFGNTIYF	TGTGCCTGGAGTGTGAACAGGGGGTTTGGGAACACCATATATTTT
-	TRBV27	-	TRBJ1-4	CASSFRTTGDEKLFF	TGTGCCAGCAGTTTTAGGACAACTGGGGATGAAAAACTGTTTTTT
-	TRBV28	-	TRBJ1-4	CASSSQAGSNNEKLFF	TGTGCCAGCAGTTCCCAGGCTGGGTCCAATAATGAAAAACTGTTTTTT
-	TRBV5-1	-	TRBJ2-1	CASSLVGQTRFNEQFF	TGCGCCAGCAGCTTGGTGGGGCAGACTCGGTTCAATGAGCAGTTCTTC
-	TRBV2	-	TRBJ2-7	CASSVEGHEQYF	TGTGCCAGCAGTGTGGAGGGCCACGAGCAGTACTTC
few	TRBV28	TRBD1	TRBJ1-6	CASSGTGSALHF	TGTGCCAGCAGTGGGACAGGTTCGGCCCTCCACTTT
-	TRBV7-3	-	TRBJ1-2	CATEGGGYTF	TGTGCCACCGAGGGAGGAGGCTACACCTTC
once	TRBV28	TRBD1	TRBJ1-2	CASSLHAGTGGEGYTF	TGTGCCAGCAGTCTCCACGCCGGGACAGGGGGCGAAGGCTACACCTTC